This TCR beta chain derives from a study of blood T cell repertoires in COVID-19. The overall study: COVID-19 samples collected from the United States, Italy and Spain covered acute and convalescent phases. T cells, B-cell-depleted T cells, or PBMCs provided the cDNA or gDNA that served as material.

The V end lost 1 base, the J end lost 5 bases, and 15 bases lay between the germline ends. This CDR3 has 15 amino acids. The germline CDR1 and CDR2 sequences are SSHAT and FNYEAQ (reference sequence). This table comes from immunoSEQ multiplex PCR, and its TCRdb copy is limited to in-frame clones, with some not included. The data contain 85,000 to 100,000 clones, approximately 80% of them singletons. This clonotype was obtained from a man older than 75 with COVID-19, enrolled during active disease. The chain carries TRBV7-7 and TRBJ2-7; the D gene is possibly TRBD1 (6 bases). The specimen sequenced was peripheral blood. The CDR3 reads CASSLGTAPGHEQYF. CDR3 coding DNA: TGTGCCAGCAGCTTAGGGACAGCACCCGGCCACGAGCAGTACTTC.